This TCR beta chain was observed in a study of blood T cells in healthy people across ages. Combining a sample-barcoded 5' primer with a J-beta primer mix, a second PCR ran for roughly 6 to 11 cycles. In TCRdb, the 5' RACE reads were re-called with MiXCR into one record per CDR3 protein. The sample records about 780,000 distinct CDR3 sequences, more than 35% being singletons. Each donor supplied 8 to 10 milliliters of peripheral blood. A word on this clonotype: Its specificity is unknown.

Trimming removed 1 base from V and 6 bases from J, with 12 bases in between. Germline CDR1 LGHNA, CDR2 YSLEER. This CDR3 has 14 amino acids. Points from the study as a whole: A roughly linear fall in TCR beta diversity per million T cells was seen with increasing age. CMV infection status of these donors was not known. A strong correlation was seen between TCR beta diversity and naive T cell percentage.

This clonotype originated in a man aged 80 or over in good health. The specimen sequenced was blood. V usage is TRBV4-3 and J usage is TRBJ1-1; D call uncertain. The CDR3 region is CASSQGFTGPEAFF. The CDR3 coding sequence is TGCGCCAGCAGCCAAGGGTTCACGGGCCCTGAAGCTTTCTTT.